This TCR beta chain comes out of a study of cytomegalovirus exposure and HLA in healthy donors. Overall study findings and caveats: Among CMV-associated TCR beta chains, most appeared HLA-restricted in a later analysis. Despite most TCR sequences being rare, some public TCRs occurred in many donors.

Trimming stripped 4 bases from V and 8 bases from J, with 17 bases between. The CDR3 is 13 residues long. Germline values: CDR1 GTSNPN, CDR2 SVGIG (reference sequence). The PCR employed 60 Vbeta primers together with 13 Jbeta primers. Assay used: immunoSEQ multiplex PCR; TCRdb lists only in-frame clones, some missing. The profile covers some 150,000 clones, with around nine tenths appearing a single time and under 6.5% taken by the ten largest. In regard to this clone: Antigen unknown.

The clonotype originates from a woman aged 25 to 39 in good health and CMV-seronegative. The chain has TRBV30 and TRBJ1-2; D is unclear. Sequenced material: PBMCs. DNA of the CDR3: TGTGCCTGGAACCCGGGAGCACCAGTGGGCTACACCTTC. Protein sequence: CAWNPGAPVGYTF.